The rows below give T cell receptor beta chains drawn from one sample of a study of identical twins. Each CDR3 protein gets one entry after TCRdb re-called the 5' RACE reads with MiXCR. The profile shows around 1.7 million distinct CDR3 sequences, about 32% of them singletons. Sequenced sample: cord blood. The receptors originated from a newborn girl in good health. CDR3s include the opening cysteine and the closing phenylalanine or tryptophan. D genes are given only for firm matches. The listing skips clone size in some rows; elsewhere it reads once, few, many or a size class.

d_gene	abundance	j_gene	v_gene	CDR3aa	CDR3nt
TRBD1	-	TRBJ2-2	TRBV29-1	CSVGTGGGELFF	TGCAGCGTTGGGACAGGGGGCGGGGAGCTGTTTTTT
-	many	TRBJ1-2	TRBV2	CASSGRGYGYTF	TGTGCCAGCAGTGGGCGGGGCTATGGCTACACCTTC
-	few	TRBJ1-6	TRBV10-3	CAISDGPVSYNSPLHF	TGTGCCATCAGTGATGGGCCAGTCTCATATAATTCACCCCTCCACTTT
-	-	TRBJ2-7	TRBV29-1	CSVCRAGYEQYF	TGCAGCGTTTGCAGGGCGGGGTACGAGCAGTACTTC
-	-	TRBJ2-7	TRBV20-1	CSAKRPGTYEQYF	TGCAGTGCAAAGCGGCCAGGGACCTACGAGCAGTACTTC
-	few	TRBJ2-5	TRBV5-1	CASSYRAFQETQYF	TGCGCCAGCAGCTATAGGGCCTTTCAAGAGACCCAGTACTTC
TRBD2	-	TRBJ2-3	TRBV12-3/TRBV12-4	CASSKTSGGALGTDTQYF	TGTGCCAGCAGTAAGACTAGCGGGGGGGCCCTGGGCACAGATACGCAGTATTTT
-	-	TRBJ2-1	TRBV5-4	CASSLVKQETQFF	TGTGCCAGCAGCTTAGTAAAGCAAGAGACCCAGTTCTTC
-	-	TRBJ2-7	TRBV3-1	CASSQGVTGNLLYEQYF	TGTGCCAGCAGCCAAGGCGTTACAGGGAACCTCCTCTACGAGCAGTACTTC
TRBD2	-	TRBJ2-3	TRBV3-1	CASSQDISGGIADTQYF	TGTGCCAGCAGCCAAGATATTAGCGGGGGGATTGCAGATACGCAGTATTTT
TRBD2	-	TRBJ2-3	TRBV6-5	CASSSELSGVETDTQYF	TGTGCCAGCAGTTCCGAACTTAGCGGGGTGGAAACAGATACGCAGTATTTT
-	-	TRBJ2-3	TRBV27	CASSIAGYGFADTQYF	TGTGCCAGCAGTATCGCAGGGTATGGATTCGCAGATACGCAGTATTTT
TRBD1	-	TRBJ1-2	TRBV7-9	CASSGSGQGIGDGYTF	TGTGCCAGCAGTGGATCGGGACAGGGTATTGGAGACGGCTACACCTTC
-	few	TRBJ2-2	TRBV12-3/TRBV12-4	CASSLGWGGELFF	TGTGCCAGCAGTTTAGGTTGGGGCGGGGAGCTGTTTTTT
TRBD2	-	TRBJ2-1	TRBV4-1	CASSRISGRANEQFF	TGCGCCAGCAGCCGCATTAGCGGGAGGGCGAATGAGCAGTTCTTC
-	few	TRBJ2-4	TRBV13	CASSLAGLGTKNIQYF	TGTGCCAGCAGCTTAGCGGGACTGGGGACCAAAAACATTCAGTACTTC
-	-	TRBJ2-2	TRBV20-1	CSARDGTYTGELFF	TGCAGTGCTAGAGATGGAACTTACACCGGGGAGCTGTTTTTT
-	-	TRBJ2-3	TRBV7-2	CASSLGYGRILPTQYF	TGTGCCAGCAGCTTAGGGTATGGTAGGATCCTCCCTACGCAGTATTTT
-	few	TRBJ1-4	TRBV7-2	CASSLGNRLVNEKLFF	TGTGCCAGCAGCCTCGGCAACAGGCTGGTTAATGAAAAACTGTTTTTT
TRBD2	few	TRBJ2-7	TRBV5-5	CASSLDGGLGLYEQYF	TGTGCCAGCAGCTTGGACGGGGGACTAGGGCTCTACGAGCAGTACTTC
TRBD2	many	TRBJ2-4	TRBV12-3/TRBV12-4	CASSQAGTSQTDIQYF	TGTGCCAGCAGTCAAGCCGGGACTAGTCAAACAGACATTCAGTACTTC
-	-	TRBJ1-5	TRBV19	CASSITVGWGNQPQHF	TGTGCCAGTAGTATAACAGTAGGGTGGGGCAATCAGCCCCAGCATTTT
-	-	TRBJ2-7	TRBV27	CASSPTRHGYGQYF	TGTGCCAGCAGCCCCACCCGACATGGGTACGGGCAGTACTTC
TRBD1	-	TRBJ1-4	TRBV29-1	CSAGWTGLATNEKLFF	TGCAGCGCTGGGTGGACAGGGCTCGCAACTAATGAAAAACTGTTTTTT
TRBD2	-	TRBJ2-2	TRBV19	CASRGAGEGTGELFF	TGTGCCAGTAGGGGAGCGGGAGAGGGAACCGGGGAGCTGTTTTTT
-	few	TRBJ2-2	TRBV20-1	CSARSGRINTGELFF	TGCAGTGCCAGAAGCGGGCGTATTAACACCGGGGAGCTGTTTTTT
-	-	TRBJ2-3	TRBV20-1	CSASSGVSWIDTQYF	TGCAGTGCTAGTTCGGGTGTCTCCTGGATAGATACGCAGTATTTT
-	few	TRBJ2-1	TRBV20-1	CSARADLNNEQFF	TGCAGTGCTAGAGCCGACCTTAACAATGAGCAGTTCTTC
TRBD2	few	TRBJ2-1	TRBV20-1	CSARLAGRSSYNEQFF	TGCAGTGCTAGACTAGCGGGACGAAGCTCCTACAATGAGCAGTTCTTC
-	-	TRBJ1-4	TRBV24-1	CATIAGGGITNEKLFF	TGTGCCACCATCGCAGGCGGGGGCATCACTAATGAAAAACTGTTTTTT
TRBD2	few	TRBJ2-3	TRBV20-1	CRTGTSGGDRYTQYF	TGCAGGACCGGGACTAGCGGGGGGGATCGATATACGCAGTATTTT
-	-	TRBJ2-7	TRBV7-9	CASSPPGVHNEQYF	TGTGCCAGCAGCCCCCCAGGGGTACACAATGAGCAGTACTTC
TRBD1	few	TRBJ2-3	TRBV12-3/TRBV12-4	CASSPWTGGNTDTQYF	TGTGCCAGCAGTCCGTGGACAGGGGGCAACACAGATACGCAGTATTTT
TRBD2	-	TRBJ2-7	TRBV11-2	CASSSKGTSGGHYNEQYF	TGTGCCAGCAGCTCTAAAGGGACTAGCGGGGGGCACTACAATGAGCAGTACTTC
TRBD2	few	TRBJ2-3	TRBV14	CASSHDPGLAGGPTHTDTQYF	TGTGCCAGCAGCCATGACCCTGGACTAGCGGGAGGGCCCACCCACACAGATACGCAGTATTTT
-	-	TRBJ2-7	TRBV25-1	CASSVPVAYEQYF	TGTGCCAGCAGTGTGCCAGTAGCGTACGAGCAGTACTTC
TRBD1	-	TRBJ2-1	TRBV19	CASTMDRGPTNEQFF	TGTGCCAGTACCATGGACAGGGGGCCCACCAATGAGCAGTTCTTC
-	few	TRBJ2-1	TRBV7-6	CASSLGGEGVSNEQFF	TGTGCCAGCAGCTTAGGTGGTGAGGGAGTGAGCAATGAGCAGTTCTTC
TRBD2	once	TRBJ2-3	TRBV6-6	CASRLGLAGRADTQYF	TGTGCCAGCAGGCTAGGACTAGCGGGGAGGGCAGATACGCAGTATTTT
TRBD2	few	TRBJ2-7	TRBV4-2	CASSQAVAGHYEQYF	TGTGCCAGCAGCCAAGCGGTAGCGGGGCACTACGAGCAGTACTTC
-	few	TRBJ1-4	TRBV29-1	CSVERERGEKLFF	TGCAGCGTTGAAAGGGAAAGGGGTGAAAAACTGTTTTTT
-	-	TRBJ2-5	TRBV15	CATSRALPLLALQETQYF	TGTGCCACCAGCAGAGCCCTTCCTTTACTAGCCCTCCAAGAGACCCAGTACTTC
-	-	TRBJ2-2	TRBV4-2	CASSQDLPGELFF	TGTGCCAGCAGCCAAGATCTGCCCGGGGAGCTGTTTTTT
-	-	TRBJ2-7	TRBV20-1	CSARGPGVYEQYF	TGCAGTGCTAGAGGGCCGGGCGTCTACGAGCAGTACTTC
TRBD1	-	TRBJ1-4	TRBV25-1	CASSEYPGQGNEKLFF	TGTGCCAGCAGTGAATACCCCGGACAGGGGAATGAAAAACTGTTTTTT
-	many	TRBJ2-3	TRBV6-2/TRBV6-3	CASTPLGATDTQYF	TGTGCCAGCACCCCACTAGGGGCCACAGATACGCAGTATTTT
TRBD2	-	TRBJ2-7	TRBV5-6	CASIGRGSLNEQYF	TGTGCCAGCATCGGGAGGGGGAGCTTAAATGAGCAGTACTTC
-	-	TRBJ1-2	TRBV3-1	CAGSQDLGYYGYTF	TGTGCCGGCAGCCAAGATTTGGGTTACTATGGCTACACCTTC
TRBD2	-	TRBJ2-1	TRBV27	CASAERGSGHEQFF	TGTGCCAGTGCTGAGCGGGGGTCCGGCCATGAGCAGTTCTTC
TRBD2	-	TRBJ2-1	TRBV4-2	CASSQDPSGIPLTYNEQFF	TGTGCCAGCAGCCAAGATCCTAGCGGGATCCCTCTTACCTACAATGAGCAGTTCTTC
-	-	TRBJ1-5	TRBV28	CASLTGSRNQPQHF	TGTGCCAGCCTCACAGGGTCGCGCAATCAGCCCCAGCATTTT
-	-	TRBJ2-1	TRBV7-9	CASSTMQDSQFF	TGTGCCAGCAGCACCATGCAGGACTCACAGTTCTTC
-	-	TRBJ2-7	TRBV9	CASSVGSSRYEQYF	TGTGCCAGCAGCGTAGGTAGCAGTCGCTACGAGCAGTACTTC
-	few	TRBJ1-2	TRBV10-3	CAISDAYGYTF	TGTGCCATCAGTGATGCTTATGGCTACACCTTC
-	few	TRBJ2-7	TRBV3-1	CASTPRSYEQYF	TGTGCCAGCACCCCAAGGTCCTACGAGCAGTACTTC